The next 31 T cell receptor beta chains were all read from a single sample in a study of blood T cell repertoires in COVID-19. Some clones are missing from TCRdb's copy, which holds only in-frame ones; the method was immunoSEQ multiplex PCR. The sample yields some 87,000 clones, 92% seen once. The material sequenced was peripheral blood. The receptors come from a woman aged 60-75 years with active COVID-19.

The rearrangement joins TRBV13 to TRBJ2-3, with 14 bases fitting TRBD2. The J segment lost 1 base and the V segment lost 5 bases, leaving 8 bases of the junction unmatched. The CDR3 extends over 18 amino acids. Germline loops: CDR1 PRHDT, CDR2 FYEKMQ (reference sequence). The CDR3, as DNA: TGTGCCAGCAGCCCCGGGACTAGCGGGAGAACTGGCACAGATACGCAGTATTTT. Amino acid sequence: CASSPGTSGRTGTDTQYF. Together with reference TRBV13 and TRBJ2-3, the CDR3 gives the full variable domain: AAGVIQSPRHLIKEKRETATLKCYPIPRHDTVYWYQQGPGQDPQFLISFYEKMQSDKGSIPDRFSAQQFSDYHSELNMSSLELGDSALYFCASSPGTSGRTGTDTQYFGPGTRLTVL.

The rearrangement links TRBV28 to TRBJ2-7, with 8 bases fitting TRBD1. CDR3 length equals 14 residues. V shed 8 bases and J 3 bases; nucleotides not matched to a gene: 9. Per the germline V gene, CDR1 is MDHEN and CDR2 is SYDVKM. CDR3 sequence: CASSSGQAFYEQYF. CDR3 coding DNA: TGTGCCAGCTCCTCGGGACAGGCTTTCTACGAGCAGTACTTC.

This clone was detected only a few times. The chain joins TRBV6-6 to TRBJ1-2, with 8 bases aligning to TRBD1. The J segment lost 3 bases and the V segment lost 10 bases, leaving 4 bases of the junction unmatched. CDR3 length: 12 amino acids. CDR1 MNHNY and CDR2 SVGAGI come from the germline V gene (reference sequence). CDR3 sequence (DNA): TGTGCCACCTCGGACAGGGACTATGGCTACACCTTC. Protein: CATSDRDYGYTF.

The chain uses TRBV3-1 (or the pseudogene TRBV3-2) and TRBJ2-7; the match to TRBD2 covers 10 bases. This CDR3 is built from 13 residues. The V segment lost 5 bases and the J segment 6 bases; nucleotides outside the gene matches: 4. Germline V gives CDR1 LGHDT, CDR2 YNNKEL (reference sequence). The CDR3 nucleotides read TGTGCCAGCAGCTTGGCTAGCGGGAGCGAGCAGTACTTC. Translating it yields CASSLASGSEQYF.

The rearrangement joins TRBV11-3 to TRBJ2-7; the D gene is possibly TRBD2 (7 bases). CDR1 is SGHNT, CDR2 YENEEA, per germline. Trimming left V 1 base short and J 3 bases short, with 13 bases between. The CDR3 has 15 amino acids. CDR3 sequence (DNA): TGTGCCAGCAGCTTAGGTGGCGGGGGCATCTACGAGCAGTACTTC. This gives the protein CASSLGGGGIYEQYF.

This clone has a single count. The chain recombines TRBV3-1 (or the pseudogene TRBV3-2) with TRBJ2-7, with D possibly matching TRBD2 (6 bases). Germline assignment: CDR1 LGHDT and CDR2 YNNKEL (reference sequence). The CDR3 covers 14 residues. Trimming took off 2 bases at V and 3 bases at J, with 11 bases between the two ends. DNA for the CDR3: TGTGCCAGCAGCCAATTCCTAGCGAACTACGAGCAGTACTTC. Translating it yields CASSQFLANYEQYF.

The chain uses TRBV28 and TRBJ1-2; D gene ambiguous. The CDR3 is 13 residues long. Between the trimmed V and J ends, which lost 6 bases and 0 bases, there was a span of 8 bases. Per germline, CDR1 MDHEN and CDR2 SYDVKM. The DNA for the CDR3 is TGTGCCAGCAGCGGAGTACCTAACTATGGCTACACCTTC. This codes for CASSGVPNYGYTF.

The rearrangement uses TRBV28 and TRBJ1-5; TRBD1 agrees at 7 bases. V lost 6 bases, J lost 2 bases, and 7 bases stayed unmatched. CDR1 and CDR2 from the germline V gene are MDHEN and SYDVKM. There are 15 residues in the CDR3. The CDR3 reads CASRRQGEGNQPQHF. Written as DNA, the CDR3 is TGTGCCAGCAGACGACAGGGCGAGGGCAATCAGCCCCAGCATTTT.

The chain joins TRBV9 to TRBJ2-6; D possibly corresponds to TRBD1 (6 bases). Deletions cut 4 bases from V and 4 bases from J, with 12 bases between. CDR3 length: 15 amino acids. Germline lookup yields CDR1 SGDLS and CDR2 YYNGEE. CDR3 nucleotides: TGTGCCAGCAGCCCGACAGGCCCCGGGGCCAACGTCCTGACTTTC. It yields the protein CASSPTGPGANVLTF. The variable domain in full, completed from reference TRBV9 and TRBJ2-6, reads DSGVTQTPKHLITATGQRVTLRCSPRSGDLSVYWYQQSLDQGLQFLIQYYNGEERAKGNILERFSAQQFPDLHSELNLSSLELGDSALYFCASSPTGPGANVLTFGAGSRLTVL.

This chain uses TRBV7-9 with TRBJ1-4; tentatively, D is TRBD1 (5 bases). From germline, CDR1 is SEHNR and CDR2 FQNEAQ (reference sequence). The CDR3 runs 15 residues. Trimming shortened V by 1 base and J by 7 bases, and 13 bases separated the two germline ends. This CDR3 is CASSLVEGLGEKLFF. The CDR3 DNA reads TGTGCCAGCAGCTTAGTGGAGGGGCTTGGTGAAAAACTGTTTTTT.

The CDR3 sequence is CASSPQAGGYDTQYF. The CDR3 bases are TGTGCCAGCAGCCCACAAGCGGGAGGATACGATACGCAGTATTTT. The gene calls are TRBV11-2 and TRBJ2-3; TRBD2 agrees at 9 bases. V lost 5 bases to trimming and J lost 6 bases; unmatched junction nucleotides: 9. The CDR3 runs to 15 residues. Germline-derived CDR1 and CDR2 are SGHAT and FQNNGV.

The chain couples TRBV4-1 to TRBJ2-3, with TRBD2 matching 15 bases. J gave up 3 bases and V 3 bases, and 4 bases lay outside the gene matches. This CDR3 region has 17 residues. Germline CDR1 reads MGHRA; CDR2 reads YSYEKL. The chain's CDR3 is CASSQTGTSGRTDTQYF. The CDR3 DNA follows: TGCGCCAGCAGCCAGACAGGGACTAGCGGGAGGACAGATACGCAGTATTTT.

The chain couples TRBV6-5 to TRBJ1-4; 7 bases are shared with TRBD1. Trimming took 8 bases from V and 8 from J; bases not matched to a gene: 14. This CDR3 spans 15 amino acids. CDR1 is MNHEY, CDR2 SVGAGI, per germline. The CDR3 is CASSLQGAGGEKLFF. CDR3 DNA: TGTGCCAGCTCACTTCAAGGGGCAGGGGGAGAAAAACTGTTTTTT.

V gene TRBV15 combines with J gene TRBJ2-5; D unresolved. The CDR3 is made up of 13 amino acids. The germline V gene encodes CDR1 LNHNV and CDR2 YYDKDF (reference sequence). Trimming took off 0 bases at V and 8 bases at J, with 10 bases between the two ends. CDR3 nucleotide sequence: TGTGCCACCAGCAGAGATTGGGCCGAAACCCAGTACTTC. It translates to CATSRDWAETQYF.

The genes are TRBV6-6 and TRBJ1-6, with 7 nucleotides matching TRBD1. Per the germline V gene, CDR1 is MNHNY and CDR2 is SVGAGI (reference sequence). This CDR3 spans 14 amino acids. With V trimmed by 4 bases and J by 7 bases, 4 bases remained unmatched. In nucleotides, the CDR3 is TGTGCCAGCAGTTCGACAGGGCCCAATTCACCCCTCCACTTT. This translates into CASSSTGPNSPLHF.

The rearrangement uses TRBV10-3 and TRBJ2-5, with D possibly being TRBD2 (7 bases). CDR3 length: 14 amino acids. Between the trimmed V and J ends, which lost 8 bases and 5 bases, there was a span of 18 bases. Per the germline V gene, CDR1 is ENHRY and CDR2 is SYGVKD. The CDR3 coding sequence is TGTGCCATCGGTTCAAGGGGGGGAGGCGAGACCCAGTACTTC. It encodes CAIGSRGGGETQYF.

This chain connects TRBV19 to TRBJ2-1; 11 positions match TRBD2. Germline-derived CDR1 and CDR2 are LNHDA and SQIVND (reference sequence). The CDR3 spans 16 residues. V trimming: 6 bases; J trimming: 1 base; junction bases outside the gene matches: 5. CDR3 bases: TGTGCCAGTAGCGAGACTAGCGGGGCGTCCTACAATGAGCAGTTCTTC. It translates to CASSETSGASYNEQFF.

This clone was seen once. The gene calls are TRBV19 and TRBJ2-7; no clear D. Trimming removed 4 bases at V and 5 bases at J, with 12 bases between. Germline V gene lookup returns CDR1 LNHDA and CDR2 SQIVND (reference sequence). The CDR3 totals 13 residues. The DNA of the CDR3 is TGTGCCAGTAGTACCATGTCGGGTCACGAGCAGTACTTC. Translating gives CASSTMSGHEQYF.

For the CDR3, the DNA is TGTGCCAGCAGCCCCCAGACAGATGGTTCACCCCTCCACTTT. It encodes CASSPQTDGSPLHF. The chain is built from TRBV3-1 (or the pseudogene TRBV3-2) and TRBJ1-6; possibly TRBD1 for D (5 bases). V was cut by 4 bases and J by 9 bases, with 13 bases left in between. Germline CDR1 reads LGHDT; CDR2 reads YNNKEL (reference sequence). This CDR3 comprises 14 residues.

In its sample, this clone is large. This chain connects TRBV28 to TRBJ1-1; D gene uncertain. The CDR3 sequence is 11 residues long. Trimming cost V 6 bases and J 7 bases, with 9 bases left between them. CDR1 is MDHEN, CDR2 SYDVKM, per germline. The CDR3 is CASSPDNEAFF. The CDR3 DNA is TGTGCCAGCAGCCCCGACAATGAAGCTTTCTTT.

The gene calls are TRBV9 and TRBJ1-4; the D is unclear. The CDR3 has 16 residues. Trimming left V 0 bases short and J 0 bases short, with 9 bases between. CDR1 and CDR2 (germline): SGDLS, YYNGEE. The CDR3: CASSVANDATNEKLFF. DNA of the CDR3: TGTGCCAGCAGCGTAGCTAACGATGCAACTAATGAAAAACTGTTTTTT.

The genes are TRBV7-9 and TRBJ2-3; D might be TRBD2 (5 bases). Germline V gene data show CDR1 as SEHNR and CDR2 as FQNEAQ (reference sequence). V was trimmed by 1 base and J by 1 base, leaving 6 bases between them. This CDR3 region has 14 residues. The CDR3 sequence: CASSLDSGTDTQYF. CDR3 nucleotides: TGTGCCAGCAGCTTAGATAGCGGCACAGATACGCAGTATTTT.

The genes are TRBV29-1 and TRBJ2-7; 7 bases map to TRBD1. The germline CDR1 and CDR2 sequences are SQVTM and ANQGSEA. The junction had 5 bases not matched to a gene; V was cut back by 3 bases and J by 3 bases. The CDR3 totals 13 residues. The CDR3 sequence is CSVEGDRYYEQYF. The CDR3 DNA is TGCAGCGTTGAGGGGGACAGATACTACGAGCAGTACTTC.

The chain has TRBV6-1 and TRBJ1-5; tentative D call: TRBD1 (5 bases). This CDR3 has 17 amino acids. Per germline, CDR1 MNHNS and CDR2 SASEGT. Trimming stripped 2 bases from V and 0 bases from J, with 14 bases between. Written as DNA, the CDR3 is TGTGCCAGCAGTGAAATGCTGGTGGGGGGTAGCAATCAGCCCCAGCATTTT. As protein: CASSEMLVGGSNQPQHF.

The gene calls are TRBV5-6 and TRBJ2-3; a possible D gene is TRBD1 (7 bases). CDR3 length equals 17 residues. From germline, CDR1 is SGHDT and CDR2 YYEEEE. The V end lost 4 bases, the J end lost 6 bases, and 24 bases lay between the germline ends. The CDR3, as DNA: TGTGCCAGCAGCCCTCGTGGACTATCCCAAGGGGGCGATACGCAGTATTTT. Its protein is CASSPRGLSQGGDTQYF.

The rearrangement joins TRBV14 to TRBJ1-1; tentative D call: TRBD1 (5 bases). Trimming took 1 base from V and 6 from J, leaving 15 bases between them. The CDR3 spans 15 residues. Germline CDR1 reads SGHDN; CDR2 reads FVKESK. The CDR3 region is CASSQGQGRRPEAFF. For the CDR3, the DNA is TGTGCCAGCAGCCAAGGCCAGGGCCGAAGGCCTGAAGCTTTCTTT.

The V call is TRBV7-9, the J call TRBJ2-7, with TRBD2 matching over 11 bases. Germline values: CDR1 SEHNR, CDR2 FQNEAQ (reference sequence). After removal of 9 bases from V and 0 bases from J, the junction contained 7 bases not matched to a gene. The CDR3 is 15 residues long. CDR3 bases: TGTGCCAGTCGCTTAGCGGGAGGGCCCTCCTACGAGCAGTACTTC. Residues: CASRLAGGPSYEQYF.

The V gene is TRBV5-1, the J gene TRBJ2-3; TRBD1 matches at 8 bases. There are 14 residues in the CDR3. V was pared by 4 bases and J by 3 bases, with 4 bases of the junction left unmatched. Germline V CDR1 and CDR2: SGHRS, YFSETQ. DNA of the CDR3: TGCGCCAGCAGCCAGGGACAGGAGACAGATACGCAGTATTTT. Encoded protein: CASSQGQETDTQYF.

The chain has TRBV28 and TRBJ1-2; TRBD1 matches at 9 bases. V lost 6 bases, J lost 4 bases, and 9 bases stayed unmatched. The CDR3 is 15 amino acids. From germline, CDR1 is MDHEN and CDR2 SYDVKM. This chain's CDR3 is CASRLNRGLAYGYTF. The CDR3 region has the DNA TGTGCCAGCAGATTGAACAGGGGGCTCGCCTATGGCTACACCTTC.

The CDR3 region is CASSQESDILYGYTF. In DNA form, the CDR3 reads TGTGCCAGCAGCCAAGAATCGGACATCCTCTATGGCTACACCTTC. This chain links TRBV4-2 with TRBJ1-2; tentatively, D is TRBD1 (5 bases). Trimming stripped 0 bases from V and 4 bases from J, with 12 bases between. The germline V gene has CDR1 LGHNA and CDR2 YNFKEQ. This CDR3 comprises 15 residues.

CDR3 nucleotide sequence: TGTGCCAGCAGTTACTCTGGTGGCGGGTCCTACAATGAGCAGTTCTTC. Encoded protein: CASSYSGGGSYNEQFF. This chain connects TRBV6-5 to TRBJ2-1, with TRBD2 as a possible D gene (5 bases). Trimming cost V 0 bases and J 1 base, with 10 bases left between them. The germline V gene has CDR1 MNHEY and CDR2 SVGAGI. The CDR3 is 16 amino acids.